The T cell receptor (beta chain) described here comes from a study of metastatic and nonmetastatic thyroid tumors. Study findings and constraints: The study reportedly found significantly higher TCR beta diversity in malignant thyroid tumors than benign nodules, in blood and tumor.

Until they underwent thyroid surgery, no patient had received any treatment. This clone was observed at least ten times. Its antigen is unknown. TCRdb redid the clone calls on the PCR reads using MiXCR. The table shows approximately 16,000 clones, with roughly a quarter occurring only once. With 2 bases removed from V and 4 bases from J, the gap between germline ends came to 15 bases. The CDR3 runs to 16 residues. Germline CDR1 is SGHAT and CDR2 is FQDESV (reference sequence). Sequenced material: blood. This TCR came from a male donor with papillary thyroid cancer or a benign thyroid nodule (not recorded which). Some clones in this sample may be carry-over from other donors' samples. The chain employs TRBV11-1 and TRBJ2-1; D call uncertain. The CDR3 nucleotides are TGTGCCAGCAGCTTAAATACCCCGCGAGGATACAATGAGCAGTTCTTC. Translation: CASSLNTPRGYNEQFF.